The T cell receptor (beta chain) described here comes from a study of cytomegalovirus exposure and HLA in healthy donors. This clone has a single count. Trimming took 1 base from V and 12 from J; bases not matched to a gene: 11. CDR3 length equals 15 residues. The germline V gene has CDR1 LGHNA and CDR2 YNFKEQ. Method: immunoSEQ multiplex PCR; TCRdb's copy keeps in-frame clones and lacks some. The data contain 100,000 to 120,000 clones, roughly nine tenths of them singletons. V gene TRBV4-2 combines with J gene TRBJ2-1; 8 bases are a match to TRBD2. The sequencing input was PBMCs. The sequence came from a woman under 30 in good health and CMV-seronegative. CDR3 sequence reads: CASSQGLAREEVQFF. The CDR3, as DNA: TGTGCCAGCAGCCAAGGACTAGCGCGAGAGGAAGTGCAGTTCTTC.